These 15 T cell receptor beta chains originate from one sample sequenced in a study of cytomegalovirus exposure and HLA in healthy donors. With 60 Vbeta and 13 Jbeta primers, the PCR was carried out. Produced via immunoSEQ multiplex PCR; TCRdb's table is partial and in-frame only. The sample gives about 140,000 clones, 55% to 80% of which show up once; roughly an eighth is in the top ten. The sample comprised PBMCs. These receptors all come from a human donor in good health.

The V call is TRBV5-1, the J call TRBJ2-7, with 8 bases lining up with TRBD2. V gave up 3 bases and J gave up 2 bases; unmatched junction bases: 4. The CDR3 contains 14 residues. Germline-derived CDR1 and CDR2 are SGHRS and YFSETQ. The CDR3 nucleotides are TGCGCCAGCAGCTATAGCGGGAAGGCCTACGAGCAGTACTTC. Amino acid sequence: CASSYSGKAYEQYF. Filled out from reference TRBV5-1 and TRBJ2-7, the complete variable domain reads KAGVTQTPRYLIKTRGQQVTLSCSPISGHRSVSWYQQTPGQGLQFLFEYFSETQRNKGNFPGRFSGRQFSNSRSEMNVSTLELGDSALYLCASSYSGKAYEQYFGPGTRLTVT.

About this clone: One end of the junction is discordant with germline, which a read error may explain. The chain combines TRBV7-3 with TRBJ2-1, with D possibly being TRBD1 (6 bases). Germline CDR1 and CDR2: SGHTA and FQGTGA. The CDR3 sequence is 16 residues long. The CDR3 region has the DNA TGTTCCAGCAGCCCAGACAGGAATAGTTACAACAATGAGCAGTTCTTC. It translates to CSSSPDRNSYNNEQFF.

This clone was counted only a few times. The chain employs TRBV7-2 and TRBJ1-2; 9 bases map to TRBD1. The CDR3 has 15 residues. Trimming removed 5 bases from V and 4 bases from J; junction bases left unmatched: 8. Germline CDR1 SGHTA, CDR2 FQGNSA. The CDR3 DNA reads TGTGCCAGCAGCCATTCCGACAGGGGGATCTATGGCTACACCTTC. Its translation is CASSHSDRGIYGYTF.

V and J are TRBV27 and TRBJ2-5; a weak D match, TRBD2 (5 bases). The J call could be wrong; TRBJ2-7 is a better fit for the DNA end. CDR1 and CDR2 from the germline V gene are MNHEY and SMNVEV (reference sequence). The CDR3 is 16 residues long. CDR3 region: CASSLSEGYLPYEQYF. The CDR3, as DNA: TGTGCCAGCAGTTTATCTGAGGGTTACCTTCCCTACGAGCAGTACTTC.

The chain uses TRBV6-5 and TRBJ1-6; D gene uncertain. The germline V gene has CDR1 MNHEY and CDR2 SVGAGI. This CDR3 contains 13 residues. V was pared by 0 bases and J by 9 bases, with 6 bases between. This CDR3 is CASSYSALSPLHF. The CDR3 nucleotides read TGTGCCAGCAGTTACTCGGCCCTTTCACCCCTCCACTTT.

This clone was seen only once. The chain joins TRBV5-5 to TRBJ2-1; 10 positions agree with TRBD2. V gave up 4 bases and J gave up 8 bases; unmatched junction bases: 3. Germline V gene data show CDR1 as SGHKS and CDR2 as YYEKEE (reference sequence). This CDR3 is built from 13 residues. CDR3 residues: CASSIGLADEQFF. CDR3 DNA sequence: TGTGCCAGCAGCATAGGACTAGCGGATGAGCAGTTCTTC.

The chain recombines TRBV25-1 with TRBJ1-2; no definite D call. The CDR3 sequence is 13 residues long. V shed 5 bases and J shed 3 bases, with 10 bases lying between them. Germline assignment: CDR1 MGHDK and CDR2 SYGVNS. CDR3 in DNA: TGTGCCAGCAGTCCCGGGATGCACTATGGCTACACCTTC. Amino acids: CASSPGMHYGYTF.

The chain is built from TRBV9 and TRBJ2-1; D is possibly TRBD2 (6 bases). CDR3 size: 15 residues. Germline CDR1 SGDLS, CDR2 YYNGEE. V gave up 3 bases and J gave up 0 bases, with 10 bases separating them. This CDR3 reads CASSAPGDSYNEQFF. CDR3 in DNA: TGTGCCAGCAGCGCCCCGGGGGACTCCTACAATGAGCAGTTCTTC.

The chain uses TRBV11-2 and TRBJ2-1; 9 bases line up with TRBD2. The CDR3 is 16 amino acids. The J segment lost 4 bases and the V segment lost 5 bases, leaving 9 bases of the junction unmatched. Germline values: CDR1 SGHAT, CDR2 FQNNGV. CDR3 coding DNA: TGTGCCAGCAGCCCCTTAGCGGGAGTGCGGTACAATGAGCAGTTCTTC. This sequence encodes CASSPLAGVRYNEQFF.

V usage is TRBV4-1 and J usage is TRBJ2-1; TRBD2 matches at 13 bases. Per germline, CDR1 MGHRA and CDR2 YSYEKL. The V gene end was trimmed by 4 bases and the J gene end by 12 bases; junction bases not matched to a gene: 12. The CDR3 runs to 16 residues. The CDR3 region is CASSPTGTSGEKGQFF. The CDR3 coding sequence is TGCGCCAGCAGCCCAACCGGGACTAGCGGGGAGAAGGGGCAGTTCTTC.

The chain combines TRBV6-6 with TRBJ2-3; no definite D call. Trimming shortened V by 2 bases and J by 5 bases, and 11 bases separated the two germline ends. The CDR3 totals 14 residues. CDR1 is MNHNY, CDR2 SVGAGI, per germline (reference sequence). CDR3 loop: CASSYVQVVDTQYF. For the CDR3, the DNA is TGTGCCAGCAGTTACGTCCAGGTCGTAGATACGCAGTATTTT.

The V call is TRBV11-3, the J call TRBJ2-1, with D maybe TRBD2 (5 bases). The V gene's germline CDR1 is SGHNT and CDR2 YENEEA. This CDR3 spans 13 amino acids. The V end was cut by 1 base, the J end by 9 bases, with 10 bases between. DNA for the CDR3: TGTGCCAGCAGCTTAGGAGGGTTTCTTGAGCAGTTCTTC. It is translated as CASSLGGFLEQFF.

The rearrangement uses TRBV5-1 and TRBJ1-1; D uncertain. V was cut by 3 bases and J by 1 base, with 10 bases left in between. CDR3 length equals 14 residues. CDR1 and CDR2 (germline): SGHRS, YFSETQ. CDR3 region: CASSSRYGNTEAFF. The CDR3 coding sequence is TGCGCCAGCAGCTCGCGGTATGGGAACACTGAAGCTTTCTTT.

The chain couples TRBV5-1 to TRBJ2-5; a weak D match, TRBD1 (6 bases). Near its end, the DNA agrees better with TRBJ2-7, so the J call may be wrong. Germline V lookup: CDR1 SGHRS, CDR2 YFSETQ. The CDR3 has 15 amino acids. Written as DNA, the CDR3 is TGCGCCAGCAGCGCGTCTTCCGGGACACTCTACGAGCAGTACTTC. This sequence encodes CASSASSGTLYEQYF.

This clone was found a few times. The chain couples TRBV1 to TRBJ2-1; no check of the table's D call, TRBD1, against the DNA was made. TRBV1 is recorded as a pseudogene. This CDR3 comprises 13 residues. CDR3 protein: CTSSPRVGNEQFF. The CDR3 DNA reads TGCACCAGCAGCCCCAGGGTTGGCAATGAGCAGTTCTTC.